Listed below are T cell receptor beta chains from one sample, sequenced in a study of T-cell reconstitution after alpha-beta-depleted transplantation in children. MiXCR, run by TCRdb on the PCR reads, gives a single entry per CDR3 protein. Of more than 500,000 distinct CDR3 sequences in the sample, about 10% are singletons; the top ten hold 14%. The starting material was PBMCs, mostly from graft donor cells, obtained 180 days after TCRalphabeta/CD19-depleted stem cell transplant. The receptors stem from a female patient aged 2-15 years who had a stem cell transplant for aplastic anemia, so the T cells may come from the graft donor. Each CDR3 is given with its conserved first and last residue. The D gene is left open where the match is weak. Some rows mark clone size as missing; the rest say once, few, many or name a class of expanded clone.

- TRBJ1-1 - TRBV7-9 CASSLAGSLAFF TGTGCCAGCAGCTTAGCAGGGTCGTTAGCTTTCTTT
- TRBJ2-3 - TRBV9 CASSGYGSTDTQYF TGTGCCAGCAGCGGATATGGGAGCACAGATACGCAGTATTTT
many TRBJ2-3 - TRBV29-1 CSVEWGNSLPDTQYF TGCAGCGTTGAATGGGGAAATTCCCTTCCCGATACGCAGTATTTT
- TRBJ1-1 TRBD1 TRBV7-9 CASRGQGTTEAFF TGTGCCAGCAGGGGACAGGGAACGACTGAAGCTTTCTTT
- TRBJ2-1 - TRBV15 CATSRDMFGGNNEQFF TGTGCCACCAGCAGAGATATGTTCGGCGGAAACAATGAGCAGTTCTTC
few TRBJ1-5 - TRBV4-3 CASSQEYSNQPQHF TGCGCCAGCAGCCAAGAATATAGCAATCAGCCCCAGCATTTT
few TRBJ2-4 TRBD1 TRBV9 CASSDSDREDIQYF TGTGCCAGCAGCGACTCGGACAGGGAGGACATTCAGTACTTC
- TRBJ2-7 - TRBV28 CASTPVGFSYEQYF TGTGCCAGCACCCCTGTGGGCTTTTCCTACGAGCAGTACTTC
few TRBJ1-1 TRBD1 TRBV12-3/TRBV12-4 CASSDQDRGQTEAFF TGTGCCAGCAGTGATCAGGACAGGGGGCAAACTGAAGCTTTCTTT
- TRBJ2-7 - TRBV7-6 CASSQGHQIPSEQYF TGTGCCAGCAGCCAGGGACACCAAATCCCATCCGAGCAGTACTTC
few TRBJ1-2 TRBD1 TRBV18 CASSQRSVPGQGPTNYGYTF TGTGCCAGCTCTCAACGTTCTGTTCCGGGACAGGGGCCCACTAACTATGGCTACACCTTC
few TRBJ2-1 TRBD2 TRBV4-3 CASSQDRASGRPYNEQFF TGCGCCAGCAGCCAAGACCGGGCTAGCGGGAGGCCATACAATGAGCAGTTCTTC
- TRBJ1-3 - TRBV6-5 CASSYWTGSGNTIYF TGTGCCAGCAGTTACTGGACCGGCTCTGGAAACACCATATATTTT
few TRBJ2-7 TRBD2 TRBV29-1 CSARDYTYEQYF TGCAGCGCCCGGGACTACACCTACGAGCAGTACTTC
- TRBJ1-2 TRBD1 TRBV12-3/TRBV12-4 CASSMTGGYGYTF TGTGCCAGCAGTATGACAGGGGGATATGGCTACACCTTC
- TRBJ2-2 - TRBV7-2 CASSLAQGPGNTGELFF TGTGCCAGCAGCTTGGCCCAGGGACCCGGGAACACCGGGGAGCTGTTTTTT
- TRBJ2-3 - TRBV6-1 CASSVLSADTQYF TGTGCCAGCAGTGTTTTGTCCGCAGATACGCAGTATTTT
few TRBJ2-3 - TRBV4-3 CASSRGGGTDTQYF TGCGCCAGCAGCCGAGGTGGAGGCACAGATACGCAGTATTTT
many TRBJ2-1 TRBD2 TRBV6-5 CASSQRGAYNEQFF TGTGCCAGCAGCCAGCGGGGGGCCTACAATGAGCAGTTCTTC
few TRBJ2-7 - TRBV6-5 CASSFRQVGTYEQYF TGTGCCAGCAGTTTTCGACAGGTTGGAACCTACGAGCAGTACTTC
- TRBJ2-1 TRBD2 TRBV11-2 CASSSRPGLDVREQFF TGTGCCAGCAGCTCGCGCCCGGGACTAGACGTACGTGAGCAGTTCTTC
- TRBJ2-3 - TRBV28 CASGPGGIRTDTQYF TGTGCCAGCGGACCAGGGGGGATTCGCACAGATACGCAGTATTTT
few TRBJ2-7 - TRBV5-1 CASSSRTAGTYEQYF TGCGCCAGCAGCTCCCGGACAGCAGGCACCTACGAGCAGTACTTC